The 2 T cell receptor beta chains below were found in one sample sequenced in a study of blood T cell repertoires in COVID-19. Profiling relied on immunoSEQ multiplex PCR, and the TCRdb table lists in-frame clones only, not all of them. This sample has 300,000 to 400,000 clones, with around 89% found just once. The material sequenced was peripheral blood. The origin of the receptors is a woman between 50 and 59 years old with active or convalescent COVID-19.

This sequence joins TRBV7-8 and TRBJ1-3, with 10 positions matching TRBD1. The CDR3 contains 18 residues. Germline loops: CDR1 SGHVS, CDR2 FQNEAQ. J gave up 3 bases and V 5 bases, and 13 bases lay outside the gene matches. The CDR3 spells CASSRRTGGEPSGNTIYF. The CDR3 region has the DNA TGTGCCAGCAGCCGCCGGACAGGGGGAGAGCCAAGTGGAAACACCATATATTTT. The full variable domain, rest sourced from reference TRBV7-8 and TRBJ1-3, is GAGVSQSPRYKVAKRGQDVALRCDPISGHVSLFWYQQALGQGPEFLTYFQNEAQLDKSGLPSDRFFAERPEGSVSTLKIQRTQQEDSAVYLCASSRRTGGEPSGNTIYFGEGSWLTVV.

In this sample, this clone turned up once. This chain joins TRBV4-1 and TRBJ1-5; 8 bases are shared with TRBD1. With 1 base clipped from V and 7 bases from J, the junction kept 6 bases outside the gene matches. Germline CDR1 and CDR2: MGHRA and YSYEKL. The CDR3 is made up of 15 amino acids. The CDR3 protein is CASSQAGQGEQPQHF. Written as DNA, the CDR3 is TGCGCCAGCAGCCAAGCAGGACAGGGAGAACAGCCCCAGCATTTT.